The rows below give T cell receptor beta chains drawn from one sample of a study of long-term antiretroviral therapy in people with HIV. Measured with immunoSEQ multiplex PCR; TCRdb has only the in-frame clones, and not every one. The sample lists tens of thousands of clones, around 86% occurring once. Specimen: unsorted PBMCs, collected 0.1 years before starting antiretroviral therapy. The source is a middle-aged man with HIV. CDR3s include the opening cysteine and the closing phenylalanine or tryptophan. The D gene is left open where the match is weak. Clone size is given for some rows only: seen once, a few or many times, or a class if the clone is expanded.

abundance,j_gene,d_gene,v_gene,CDR3aa,CDR3nt
.,TRBJ2-3,TRBD2,TRBV28,CATAGGGATDTQYF,TGTGCCACCGCGGGGGGGGGTGCAACAGATACGCAGTATTTT
.,TRBJ2-1,.,TRBV20-1,CSASYREQFF,TGCAGTGCTAGCTACAGGGAGCAGTTCTTC
few,TRBJ1-5,.,TRBV15,CATSRGVGQPQHF,TGTGCCACCAGCAGAGGGGTGGGGCAGCCCCAGCATTTT
.,TRBJ2-7,TRBD1,TRBV9,CASSARGDRSYEQYF,TGTGCCAGCAGCGCTCGAGGGGACAGATCCTACGAGCAGTACTTC
few,TRBJ1-2,TRBD1,TRBV2,CASSGTGWGYTF,TGTGCCAGCAGTGGGACAGGGTGGGGCTACACCTTC
.,TRBJ2-7,TRBD2,TRBV9,CASSVDVSGGSYEQYF,TGTGCCAGCAGCGTAGACGTCAGCGGGGGTTCCTACGAGCAGTACTTC
.,TRBJ2-5,TRBD2,TRBV6-7,CASSPGGAEETQYF,TGTGCCAGCAGTCCGGGGGGGGCGGAGGAGACCCAGTACTTC
.,TRBJ2-3,.,TRBV18,CASSPLGATSTDTQYF,TGTGCCAGCTCACCACTTGGAGCGACTAGCACAGATACGCAGTATTTT
.,TRBJ1-1,.,TRBV7-9,CASSLVGGILNTEAFF,TGTGCCAGCAGCTTAGTAGGCGGGATCTTGAACACTGAAGCTTTCTTT
.,TRBJ2-5,TRBD1,TRBV7-9,CASLQGAGETQYF,TGTGCCAGCTTACAGGGGGCTGGGGAGACCCAGTACTTC
.,TRBJ1-5,.,TRBV7-2,CASSTWGRGPFYSNQPQHF,TGTGCCAGCAGCACATGGGGCAGGGGACCTTTTTATAGCAATCAGCCCCAGCATTTT
.,TRBJ1-5,.,TRBV28,CASGSGNQPQHF,TGTGCCAGCGGGAGCGGGAATCAGCCCCAGCATTTT
.,TRBJ2-7,.,TRBV19,CASSSADSYEQYF,TGTGCCAGTAGTAGCGCGGACTCCTACGAGCAGTACTTC
.,TRBJ1-1,TRBD1,TRBV9,CASSPRQGMNTEAFF,TGTGCCAGCAGCCCACGACAGGGGATGAACACTGAAGCTTTCTTT